This T cell receptor beta chain originates from a study of shared clonotypes between healthy human individuals. CD45RO-negative, CCR7-positively selected cells formed the naive CD8 fraction, excluding terminally differentiated effector memory CD45RA+ cells. Each donor was a Caucasian adult residing in Nashville, Tennessee. Sequencing was performed with immunoSEQ multiplex PCR; in TCRdb, only in-frame clones are kept and a portion is missing. There are under 850,000 clones in the sample; about 91% occur only once, and around 24% lies in the top ten. This CDR3 has 15 residues. The V end was cut by 2 bases, the J end by 6 bases, with 14 bases between. Germline V CDR1 and CDR2: MNHEY, SMNVEV (reference sequence).

The TCR sequence derives from a man aged 25 to 40 in good health. Specimen: naive CD8+ T cells sorted from blood. V gene TRBV27 combines with J gene TRBJ2-1, with a weak D call TRBD2 (5 bases). The CDR3, as DNA: TGTGCCAGCAGTTTACTGTGGCTAGAGGGCAATGAGCAGTTCTTC. It translates to CASSLLWLEGNEQFF.